The clone carrying this T cell receptor (beta chain) was picked up a small number of times. The data were taken from a study of T-cell memory formation after mild COVID-19. There are 15 residues in the CDR3. V was clipped by 1 base and J by 0 bases, with 8 bases between them. Germline V gene data show CDR1 as SGHKS and CDR2 as YYEKEE (reference sequence). One entry per CDR3 protein results from TCRdb running MiXCR on the 5' RACE reads. The sample has about 110,000 distinct CDR3 sequences; over 15% are singletons. The receptor was isolated from an adult woman who had mild COVID-19 (a few samples of this study predate the infection). Cell type and time point are not known. Source material: PBMCs or a T cell subset sorted from them (not recorded which). This chain links TRBV5-5 with TRBJ1-5; D gene uncertain. The CDR3 reads CASSLSQYSNQPQHF. The CDR3 DNA reads TGTGCCAGCAGCTTGTCTCAATATAGCAATCAGCCCCAGCATTTT.